The clone carrying this T cell receptor beta chain has at least ten counts. This entry comes from a study of T cells in Graves' hyperthyroidism and ophthalmopathy. The source material, RNA transcripts, was used to amplify TCR beta CDR3 regions. Primed by the HTBI set, a first-round RT-PCR was run on the TCR CDR3. TCRdb itself ran the multiplex PCR reads through MiXCR, one entry per CDR3 protein. The sample records some 300,000 distinct CDR3 sequences, roughly an eighth being singletons. Graves' hyperthyroidism is called stable when ophthalmopathy does not progress within 18 months. The CDR3 contains 18 residues. Germline CDR1 SGHRS, CDR2 YFSETQ. Trimming took 0 bases from V and 1 from J, leaving 19 bases between them.

The TCR originated in a woman between 40 and 55 years old with Graves' hyperthyroidism. Input material: blood. The rearrangement uses TRBV5-1 and TRBJ1-1; possible D gene TRBD1, 5 bases. The CDR3 DNA follows: TGCGCCAGCAGCTTGGCCTCGGGACCGCCTCGATCGAACACTGAAGCTTTCTTT. Residues: CASSLASGPPRSNTEAFF.